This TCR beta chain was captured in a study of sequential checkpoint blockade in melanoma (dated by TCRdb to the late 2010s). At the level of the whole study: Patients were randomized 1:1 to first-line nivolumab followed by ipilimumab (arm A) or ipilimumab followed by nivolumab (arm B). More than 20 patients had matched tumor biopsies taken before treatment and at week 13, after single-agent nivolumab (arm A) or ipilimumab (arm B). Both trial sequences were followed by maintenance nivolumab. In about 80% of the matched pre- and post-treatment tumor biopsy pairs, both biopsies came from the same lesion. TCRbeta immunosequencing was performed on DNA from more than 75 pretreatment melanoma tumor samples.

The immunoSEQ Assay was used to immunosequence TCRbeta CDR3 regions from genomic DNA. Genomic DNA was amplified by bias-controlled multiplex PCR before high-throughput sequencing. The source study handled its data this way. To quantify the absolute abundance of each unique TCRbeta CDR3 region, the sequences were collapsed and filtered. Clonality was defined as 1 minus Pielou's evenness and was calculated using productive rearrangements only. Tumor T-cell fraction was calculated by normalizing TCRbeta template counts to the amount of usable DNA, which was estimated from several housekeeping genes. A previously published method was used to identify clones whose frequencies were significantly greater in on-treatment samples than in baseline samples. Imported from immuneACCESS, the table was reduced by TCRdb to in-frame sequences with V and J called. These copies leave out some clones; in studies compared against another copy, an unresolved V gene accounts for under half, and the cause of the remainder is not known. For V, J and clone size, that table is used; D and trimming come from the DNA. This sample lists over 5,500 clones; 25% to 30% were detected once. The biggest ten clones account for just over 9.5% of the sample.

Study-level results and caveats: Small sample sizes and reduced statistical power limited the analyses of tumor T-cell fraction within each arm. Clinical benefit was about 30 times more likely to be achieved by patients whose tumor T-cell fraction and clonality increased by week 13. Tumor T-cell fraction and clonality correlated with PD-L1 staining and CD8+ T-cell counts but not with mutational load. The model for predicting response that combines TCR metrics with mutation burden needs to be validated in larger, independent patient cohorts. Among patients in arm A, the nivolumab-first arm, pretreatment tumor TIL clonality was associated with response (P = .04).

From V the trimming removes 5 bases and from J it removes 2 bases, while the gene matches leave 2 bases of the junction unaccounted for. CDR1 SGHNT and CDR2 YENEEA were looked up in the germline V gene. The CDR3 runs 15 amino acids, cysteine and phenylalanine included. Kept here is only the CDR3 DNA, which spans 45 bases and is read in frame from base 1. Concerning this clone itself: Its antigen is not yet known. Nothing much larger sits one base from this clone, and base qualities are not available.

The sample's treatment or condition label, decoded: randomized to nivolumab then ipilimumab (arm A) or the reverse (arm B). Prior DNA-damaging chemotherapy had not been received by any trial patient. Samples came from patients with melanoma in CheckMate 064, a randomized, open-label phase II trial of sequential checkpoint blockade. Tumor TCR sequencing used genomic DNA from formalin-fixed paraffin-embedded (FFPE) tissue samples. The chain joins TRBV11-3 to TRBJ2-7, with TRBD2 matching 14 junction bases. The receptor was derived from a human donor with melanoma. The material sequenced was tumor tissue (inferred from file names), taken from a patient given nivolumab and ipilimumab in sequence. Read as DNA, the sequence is TGTGCCAGCAGCCCGGGACTAGCGGGAGCCTACGAGCAGTACTTC. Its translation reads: CASSPGLAGAYEQYF.